Described below is a single T cell receptor (beta chain) sequence and its context. As yet, its antigen is unknown. Likely unrecorded immune exposures existed in these nominally healthy donors. These data are taken from a study of cytomegalovirus exposure and HLA in healthy donors. Study-wide background: The study placed 80% to 85% of its 350 to 450 genotyped donors in the Caucasian-associated ancestry cluster. Study observations and caveats: Later analysis suggested links between common viral pathogens and several top significant clusters. A prior analysis recorded that most TCR beta V segments were productive about 90% or about 30% of the time.

Primers included in the PCR were 60 Vbeta and 13 Jbeta primers. Profiling relied on immunoSEQ multiplex PCR, and the TCRdb table lists in-frame clones only, not all of them. The sample lists 100,000 to 150,000 clones, more than 70% occurring once. The receptor's source is a man aged 45-65 years in good health and CMV-seronegative. Material for sequencing was PBMCs.

The CDR3 region has the DNA TGTGCCAGTAGTGCGGGACAGCTCAATCAGCCCCAGCATTTT. It yields the protein CASSAGQLNQPQHF. The V and J genes are TRBV19 and TRBJ1-5; TRBD1 aligns across 7 bases. V was clipped by 5 bases and J by 3 bases; unmatched bases: 4. The germline gives CDR1 LNHDA, CDR2 SQIVND (reference sequence). The CDR3 covers 14 residues.